Listed here are 16 T cell receptor beta chains from one sample, sequenced in a study of blood T cells in healthy people across ages. Next came a second PCR, run for roughly 6 to 11 cycles, which used a sample-barcoded 5' primer along with a J-beta primer mix. MiXCR, applied by TCRdb to the 5' RACE reads, yields one record per CDR3 protein. The data contain more than 800,000 distinct CDR3 sequences, 29% of them singletons. Sequenced: blood. The receptors here all came from a woman of 80 years or more in good health.

A word on this clonotype: Possible read error: a much larger clone is one base away. The chain combines TRBV4-3 with TRBJ2-1, with 7 bases aligning to TRBD1. The CDR3 sequence is 18 residues long. The ends lost 1 base at V and 1 base at J; junction bases unmatched: 10. Germline V gives CDR1 LGHNA, CDR2 YSLEER. In DNA, the CDR3 is TGCGCCAGCAGCCAAGGAAGCCCGACAGGGAATTCCTACAATGAGCAGTTCTTC. Its protein is CASSQGSPTGNSYNEQFF.

Points on this clonotype: A read error may produce the germline difference seen at one junction end. The CDR3 coding sequence is TGTTCCAGCAACCGCGACACCTCCTACAATGAGCAGTTCTTC. Its translation is CSSNRDTSYNEQFF. V gene TRBV12-3 or TRBV12-4 combines with J gene TRBJ2-1; D gene ambiguous. There are 14 residues in the CDR3.

A word on this clonotype: A single base separates this from a much larger clone, so it may be a read error. This chain links TRBV20-1 with TRBJ2-5, with 10 bases aligning to TRBD1. CDR1 DFQATT and CDR2 SNEGSKA come from the germline V gene (reference sequence). This CDR3 has 16 residues. The chain's CDR3 is CSARPGQGVSQDTQYF. In DNA form, the CDR3 reads TGCAGTGCTAGACCAGGACAGGGGGTTTCCCAAGACACCCAGTACTTC.

The chain couples TRBV20-1 to TRBJ2-3; D remains ambiguous. CDR1 DFQATT and CDR2 SNEGSKA come from the germline V gene (reference sequence). The CDR3 extends over 16 amino acids. V shed 3 bases and J shed 0 bases, with 16 bases lying between them. The CDR3 nucleotides read TGCAGTGCTAGTCAACCTCTCCTGCATAGCACAGATACGCAGTATTTT. The encoded protein is CSASQPLLHSTDTQYF.

For this clonotype: Just one base apart from a much larger clone, this may be a read error. Here the CDR3 reads CASSRSGGKHEQYF. The CDR3, as DNA: TGTGCCAGCAGTCGTAGCGGGGGGAAGCATGAGCAGTACTTC. The chain recombines TRBV7-9 with TRBJ2-5, with 10 bases lining up with TRBD2. J lost 11 bases, V lost 6 bases, and 12 bases had no gene match. The length of the CDR3 is 14 residues. The germline gives CDR1 SEHNR, CDR2 FQNEAQ (reference sequence).

V and J are TRBV7-2 and TRBJ2-5, with 8 bases aligning to TRBD2. The ends lost 2 bases at V and 0 bases at J; junction bases unmatched: 8. Germline V lookup: CDR1 SGHTA, CDR2 FQGNSA. The CDR3 contains 17 residues. Here the CDR3 reads CASSLTGLAPYQETQYF. The CDR3 DNA follows: TGTGCCAGCAGCTTAACCGGACTAGCCCCTTACCAAGAGACCCAGTACTTC. Full variable domain (remainder filled in from reference TRBV7-2 and TRBJ2-5): GAGVSQSPSNKVTEKGKDVELRCDPISGHTALYWYRQSLGQGLEFLIYFQGNSAPDKSGLPSDRFSAERTGGSVSTLTIQRTQQEDSAVYLCASSLTGLAPYQETQYFGPGTRLLVL.

The rearrangement uses TRBV3-1 and TRBJ1-4; D is unclear. V lost 3 bases and J lost 6, with 8 bases in between. The CDR3 sequence is 13 residues long. Germline lookup yields CDR1 LGHDT and CDR2 YNNKEL (reference sequence). The CDR3 region is CASSQERDEKLFF. CDR3 nucleotides: TGTGCCAGCAGCCAGGAAAGGGATGAAAAACTGTTTTTT.

This clonotype was seen ten or more times. This sequence joins TRBV9 and TRBJ2-1, with 12 bases that match TRBD2. Trimming at V came to 4 bases and at J to 1 base, leaving 6 bases not matched to a gene. Looked up from germline, CDR1 is SGDLS and CDR2 is YYNGEE. CDR3 length equals 17 residues. The CDR3 loop reads CASSSSGGAISYNEQFF. In DNA form, the CDR3 reads TGTGCCAGCAGCTCTAGCGGGGGGGCTATTTCCTACAATGAGCAGTTCTTC.

V gene TRBV9 combines with J gene TRBJ2-3; D uncertain. The CDR3 runs to 14 residues. Trimming cost V 5 bases and J 1 base, with 11 bases left between them. The germline V gene has CDR1 SGDLS and CDR2 YYNGEE. CDR3 bases: TGTGCCAGCAGTGTTAATCCCCGCACAGATACGCAGTATTTT. Translated, it gives CASSVNPRTDTQYF.

As regards this clonotype: Given a much more abundant clone one base away, this may be a read error. The gene calls are TRBV12-3 or TRBV12-4 and TRBJ2-1; TRBD1 might be the D (6 bases). This CDR3 contains 16 residues. This CDR3 is CASSSFIGGPYNERFF. For the CDR3, the DNA is TGTGCCAGCAGTTCTTTTATAGGGGGTCCTTACAATGAGCGGTTCTTC.

Concerning this clonotype itself: A clone one base away is much larger, so this may be a read error. The gene calls are TRBV29-1 and TRBJ1-5, with TRBD1 as a possible D gene (5 bases). Germline V lookup: CDR1 SQVTM, CDR2 ANQGSEA. This CDR3 contains 14 residues. CDR3 region: CGVGGGPGNQPQHF. Here the CDR3 DNA reads TGCGGCGTTGGGGGTGGTCCCGGGAATCAGCCCCAGCATTTT. The full variable domain, rest sourced from reference TRBV29-1 and TRBJ1-5, is SAVISQKPSRDICQRGTSLTIQCQVDSQVTMMFWYRQQPGQSLTLIATANQGSEATYESGFVIDKFPISRPNLTFSTLTVSNMSPEDSSIYLCGVGGGPGNQPQHFGDGTRLSIL.

This clonotype was picked up a small number of times. A read error is possible here, since a much larger clone lies one base away. This chain joins TRBV7-2 and TRBJ2-1; 7 bases line up with TRBD2. The J call may be mistaken, given a closer DNA end match to TRBJ2-7. CDR1 is SGHTA, CDR2 FQGNSA, per germline. The CDR3 loop spans 14 amino acids. For the CDR3, the DNA is TGTGCCAGCAGCCCTAGCGGTCCCTACAATGAGCAGTACTTC. Its translation is CASSPSGPYNEQYF.

This clonotype was picked up a small number of times. The chain is built from TRBV21-1 and TRBJ2-1; the DNA was not compared with TRBD2, the D call given in the table. TRBV21-1 is shown as a pseudogene. The CDR3 loop spans 19 amino acids. For the CDR3, the DNA is TGTGCCAGCAGCAAAGCGCCAAGGGCTAGCGGGGGGGCCTACAATGAGCAGTTCTTC. Protein: CASSKAPRASGGAYNEQFF.

This clonotype was observed at least ten times. The chain combines TRBV10-2 with TRBJ2-7; 10 bases align to TRBD2. Germline CDR1 reads WSHSY; CDR2 reads SAAADI. The V segment lost 7 bases and the J segment 4 bases; nucleotides outside the gene matches: 7. CDR3 length: 14 residues. Written as DNA, the CDR3 is TGCGCCAGCAAAAGTAGCGGGGGGCTTTACGAGCAGTACTTC. The encoded protein is CASKSSGGLYEQYF.

V gene TRBV19 combines with J gene TRBJ2-4; the match to TRBD1 covers 11 bases. TRBJ2-7 matches the DNA end more closely, so the J call is doubtful. Germline lookup yields CDR1 LNHDA and CDR2 SQIVND (reference sequence). The CDR3 consists of 15 residues. CDR3 in amino acids: CASSLNPGQGGEQYF. The CDR3, as DNA: TGTGCCAGTAGTCTCAATCCGGGACAGGGGGGCGAGCAGTACTTC.

This clonotype was found many times. The chain is built from TRBV6-2 or TRBV6-3 and TRBJ1-6, with D possibly matching TRBD1 (5 bases). V was clipped by 6 bases and J by 0 bases, with 12 bases between them. This CDR3 is 16 amino acids long. Looked up from germline, CDR1 is MNHEY and CDR2 is SVGEGT. CDR3 region: CASRHDRSSYNSPLHF. The CDR3 DNA follows: TGTGCCAGCAGGCACGACAGAAGCTCCTATAATTCACCCCTCCACTTT.